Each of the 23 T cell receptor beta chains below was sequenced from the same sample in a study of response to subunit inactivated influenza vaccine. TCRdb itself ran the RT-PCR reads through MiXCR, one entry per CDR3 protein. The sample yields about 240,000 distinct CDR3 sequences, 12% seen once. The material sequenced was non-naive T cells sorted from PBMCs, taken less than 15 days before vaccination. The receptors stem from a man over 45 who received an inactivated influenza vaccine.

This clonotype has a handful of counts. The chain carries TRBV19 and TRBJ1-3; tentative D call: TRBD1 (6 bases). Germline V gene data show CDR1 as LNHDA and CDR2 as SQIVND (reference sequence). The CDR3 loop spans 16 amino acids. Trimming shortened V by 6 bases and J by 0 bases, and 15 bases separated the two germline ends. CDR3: CASSFSPGASGNTIYF. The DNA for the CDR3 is TGTGCCAGTAGCTTCTCGCCGGGGGCCTCTGGAAACACCATATATTTT.

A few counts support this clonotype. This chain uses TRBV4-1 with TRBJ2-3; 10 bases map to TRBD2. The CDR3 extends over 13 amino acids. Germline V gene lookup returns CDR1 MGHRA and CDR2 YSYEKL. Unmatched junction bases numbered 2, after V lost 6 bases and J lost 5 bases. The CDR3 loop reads CASRVAGGDTQYF. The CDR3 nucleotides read TGCGCCAGCAGAGTAGCGGGAGGAGATACGCAGTATTTT.

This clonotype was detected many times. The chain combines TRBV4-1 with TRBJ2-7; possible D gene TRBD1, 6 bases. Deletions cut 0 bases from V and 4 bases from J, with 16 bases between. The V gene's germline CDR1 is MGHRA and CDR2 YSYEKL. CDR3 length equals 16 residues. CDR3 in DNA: TGCGCCAGCAGCCAAGAAAATCCGGGACACGGATACGAGCAGTACTTC. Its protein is CASSQENPGHGYEQYF.

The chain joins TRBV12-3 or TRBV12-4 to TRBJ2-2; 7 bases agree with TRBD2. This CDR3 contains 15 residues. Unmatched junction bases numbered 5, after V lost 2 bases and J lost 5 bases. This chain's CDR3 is CASSLRGGWTGELFF. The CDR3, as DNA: TGTGCCAGCAGTTTACGCGGGGGTTGGACCGGGGAGCTGTTTTTT.

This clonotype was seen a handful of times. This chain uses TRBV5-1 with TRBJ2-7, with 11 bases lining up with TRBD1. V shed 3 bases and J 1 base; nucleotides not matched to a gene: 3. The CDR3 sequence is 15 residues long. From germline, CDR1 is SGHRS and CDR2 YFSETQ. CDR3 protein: CASSWTGGASYEQYF. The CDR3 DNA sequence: TGCGCCAGCAGCTGGACAGGGGGCGCATCCTACGAGCAGTACTTC. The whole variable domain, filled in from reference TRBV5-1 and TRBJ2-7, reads KAGVTQTPRYLIKTRGQQVTLSCSPISGHRSVSWYQQTPGQGLQFLFEYFSETQRNKGNFPGRFSGRQFSNSRSEMNVSTLELGDSALYLCASSWTGGASYEQYFGPGTRLTVT.

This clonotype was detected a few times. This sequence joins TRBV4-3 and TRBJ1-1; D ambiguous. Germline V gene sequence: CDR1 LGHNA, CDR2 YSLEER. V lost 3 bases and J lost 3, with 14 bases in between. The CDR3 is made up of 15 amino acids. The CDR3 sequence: CASSQEDRRDTEAFF. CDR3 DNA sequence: TGCGCCAGCAGCCAGGAGGACCGACGTGACACTGAAGCTTTCTTT.

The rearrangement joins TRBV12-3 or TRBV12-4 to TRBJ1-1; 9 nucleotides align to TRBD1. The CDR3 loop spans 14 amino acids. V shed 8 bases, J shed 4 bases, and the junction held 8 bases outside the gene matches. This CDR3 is CASRTGVEGTEAFF. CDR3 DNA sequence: TGTGCCAGCCGGACAGGGGTTGAGGGCACTGAAGCTTTCTTT.

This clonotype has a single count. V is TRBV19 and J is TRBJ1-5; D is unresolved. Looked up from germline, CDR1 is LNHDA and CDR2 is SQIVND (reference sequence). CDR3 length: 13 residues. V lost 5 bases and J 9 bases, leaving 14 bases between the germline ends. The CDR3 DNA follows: TGTGCCAGTAGTGCCGGTCCCGACCGGCCCCAGCATTTT. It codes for CASSAGPDRPQHF. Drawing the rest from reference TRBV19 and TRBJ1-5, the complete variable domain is DGGITQSPKYLFRKEGQNVTLSCEQNLNHDAMYWYRQDPGQGLRLIYYSQIVNDFQKGDIAEGYSVSREKKESFPLTVTSAQKNPTAFYLCASSAGPDRPQHFGDGTRLSIL.

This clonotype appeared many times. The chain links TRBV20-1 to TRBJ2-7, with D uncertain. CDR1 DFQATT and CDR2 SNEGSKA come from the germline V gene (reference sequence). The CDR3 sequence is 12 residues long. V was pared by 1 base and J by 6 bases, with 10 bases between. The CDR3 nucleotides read TGCAGTGCTAGAGTAAGGGCGGCCGAGCAGTACTTC. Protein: CSARVRAAEQYF.

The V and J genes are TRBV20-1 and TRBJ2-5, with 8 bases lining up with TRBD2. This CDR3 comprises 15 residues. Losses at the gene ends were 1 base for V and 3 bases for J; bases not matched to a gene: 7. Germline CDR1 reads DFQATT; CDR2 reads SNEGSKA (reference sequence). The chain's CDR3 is CSARGAGGREETQYF. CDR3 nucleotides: TGCAGTGCTAGAGGTGCGGGAGGCCGAGAAGAGACCCAGTACTTC.

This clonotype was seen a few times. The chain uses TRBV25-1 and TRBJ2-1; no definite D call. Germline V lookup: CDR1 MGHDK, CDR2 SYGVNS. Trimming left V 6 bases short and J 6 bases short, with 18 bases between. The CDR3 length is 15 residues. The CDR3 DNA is TGTGCCAGCAGCTTAAGTGGTTCTGTTCGCAATGAGCAGTTCTTC. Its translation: CASSLSGSVRNEQFF. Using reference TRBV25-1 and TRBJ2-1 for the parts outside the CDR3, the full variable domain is EADIYQTPRYLVIGTGKKITLECSQTMGHDKMYWYQQDPGMELHLIHYSYGVNSTEKGDLSSESTVSRIRTEHFPLTLESARPSHTSQYLCASSLSGSVRNEQFFGPGTRLTVL.

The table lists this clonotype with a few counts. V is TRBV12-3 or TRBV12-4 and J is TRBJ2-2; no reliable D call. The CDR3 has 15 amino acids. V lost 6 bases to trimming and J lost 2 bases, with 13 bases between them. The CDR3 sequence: CASRALDTNTGELFF. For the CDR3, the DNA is TGTGCCAGCAGGGCTCTCGACACCAACACCGGGGAGCTGTTTTTT.

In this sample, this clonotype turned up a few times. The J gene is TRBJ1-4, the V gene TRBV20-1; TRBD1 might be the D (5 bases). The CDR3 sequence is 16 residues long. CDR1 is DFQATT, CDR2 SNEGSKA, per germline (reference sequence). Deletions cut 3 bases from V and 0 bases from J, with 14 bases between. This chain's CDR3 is CSASPRESATNEKLFF. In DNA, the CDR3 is TGCAGTGCTAGTCCCAGGGAGAGTGCAACTAATGAAAAACTGTTTTTT.

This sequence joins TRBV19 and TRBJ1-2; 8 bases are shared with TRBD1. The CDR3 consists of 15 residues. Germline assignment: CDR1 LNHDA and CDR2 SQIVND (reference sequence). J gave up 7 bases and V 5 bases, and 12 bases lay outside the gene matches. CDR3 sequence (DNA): TGTGCCAGTAGTCCCGGCGCCAGGGGGCGAGGTGGCTACACCTTC. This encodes CASSPGARGRGGYTF.

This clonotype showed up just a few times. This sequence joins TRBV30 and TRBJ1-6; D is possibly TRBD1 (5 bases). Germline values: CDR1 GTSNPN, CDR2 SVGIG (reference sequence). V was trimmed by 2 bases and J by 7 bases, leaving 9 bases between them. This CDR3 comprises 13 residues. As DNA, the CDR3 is TGTGCCTGGAGTTCCGGACAAAATTCACCCCTCCACTTT. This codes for CAWSSGQNSPLHF. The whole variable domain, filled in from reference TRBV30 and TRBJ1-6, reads SQTIHQWPATLVQPVGSPLSLECTVEGTSNPNLYWYRQAAGRGLQLLFYSVGIGQISSEVPQNLSASRPQDRQFILSSKKLLLSDSGFYLCAWSSGQNSPLHFGNGTRLTVT.

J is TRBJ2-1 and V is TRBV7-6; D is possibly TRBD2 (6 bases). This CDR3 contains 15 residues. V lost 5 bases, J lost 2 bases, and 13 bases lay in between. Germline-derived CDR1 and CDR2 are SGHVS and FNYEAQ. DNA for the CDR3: TGTGCCAGCAGCCCTCGGGAGATTACCTACAATGAGCAGTTCTTC. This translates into CASSPREITYNEQFF.

The CDR3: CTSRLDRSNYGYTF. For the CDR3, the DNA is TGTACCAGCAGGCTTGACAGAAGCAACTATGGCTACACCTTC. The chain employs TRBV7-2 and TRBJ1-2; possibly TRBD1 for D (5 bases). The length of the CDR3 is 14 residues. V was pared by 6 bases and J by 2 bases, with 13 bases between. The germline gives CDR1 SGHTA, CDR2 FQGNSA. The full variable domain, completed using reference TRBV7-2 and TRBJ1-2, is GAGVSQSPSNKVTEKGKDVELRCDPISGHTALYWYRQSLGQGLEFLIYFQGNSAPDKSGLPSDRFSAERTGGSVSTLTIQRTQQEDSAVYLCTSRLDRSNYGYTFGSGTRLTVV.

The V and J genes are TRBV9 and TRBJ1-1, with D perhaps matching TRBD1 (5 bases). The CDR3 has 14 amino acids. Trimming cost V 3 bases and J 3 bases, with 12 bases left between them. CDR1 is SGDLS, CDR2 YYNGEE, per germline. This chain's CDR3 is CASSAGNWDTEAFF. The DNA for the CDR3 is TGTGCCAGCAGCGCAGGGAATTGGGACACTGAAGCTTTCTTT.

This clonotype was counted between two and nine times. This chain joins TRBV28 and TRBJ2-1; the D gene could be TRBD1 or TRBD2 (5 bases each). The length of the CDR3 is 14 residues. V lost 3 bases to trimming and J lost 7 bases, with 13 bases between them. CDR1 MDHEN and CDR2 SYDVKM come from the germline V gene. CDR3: CASSLTEGSNEQFF. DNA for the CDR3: TGTGCCAGCAGTTTGACAGAGGGGTCAAATGAGCAGTTCTTC.

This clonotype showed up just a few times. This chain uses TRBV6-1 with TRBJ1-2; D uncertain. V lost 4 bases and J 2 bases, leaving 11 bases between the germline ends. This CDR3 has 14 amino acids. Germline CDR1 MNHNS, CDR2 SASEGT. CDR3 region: CASSGVAENYGYTF. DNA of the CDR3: TGTGCCAGCAGTGGTGTTGCAGAAAACTATGGCTACACCTTC.

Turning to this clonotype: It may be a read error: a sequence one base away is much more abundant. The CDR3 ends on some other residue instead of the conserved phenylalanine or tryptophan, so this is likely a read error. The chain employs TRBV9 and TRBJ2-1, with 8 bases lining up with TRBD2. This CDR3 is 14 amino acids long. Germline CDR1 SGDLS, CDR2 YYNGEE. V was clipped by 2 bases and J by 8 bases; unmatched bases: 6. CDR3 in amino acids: CASSVGGRTDEQFL. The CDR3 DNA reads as TGTGCCAGCAGCGTCGGCGGGAGGACTGATGAGCAGTTCTTA.

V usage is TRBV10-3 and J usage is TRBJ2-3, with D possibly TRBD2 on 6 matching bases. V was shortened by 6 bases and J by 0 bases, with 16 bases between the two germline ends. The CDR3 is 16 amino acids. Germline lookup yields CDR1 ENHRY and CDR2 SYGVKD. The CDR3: CAISESKGGSTDTQYF. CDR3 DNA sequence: TGTGCCATCAGCGAATCGAAGGGAGGAAGCACAGATACGCAGTATTTT.

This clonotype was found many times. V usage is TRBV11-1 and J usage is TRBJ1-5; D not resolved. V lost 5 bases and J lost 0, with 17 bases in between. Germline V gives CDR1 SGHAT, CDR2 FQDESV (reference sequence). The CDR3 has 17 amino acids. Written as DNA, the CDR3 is TGTGCCAGCAGCCGGATCCGACAATCACATAGCAATCAGCCCCAGCATTTT. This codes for CASSRIRQSHSNQPQHF. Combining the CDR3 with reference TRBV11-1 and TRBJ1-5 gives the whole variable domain EAEVAQSPRYKITEKSQAVAFWCDPISGHATLYWYRQILGQGPELLVQFQDESVVDDSQLPKDRFSAERLKGVDSTLKIQPAELGDSAMYLCASSRIRQSHSNQPQHFGDGTRLSIL.